The 10 T cell receptor beta chains listed next were all sequenced from one sample in a study of blood T cell repertoires in COVID-19. Assay: immunoSEQ multiplex PCR; the TCRdb copy retains only in-frame clones and omits some. Seen here are around 300,000 clones, 70% to 90% observed once, and the top ten hold 1%. What was sequenced was PBMCs or T cells enriched from blood (not recorded which). These receptors were obtained from a woman in her twenties or thirties who had recovered from COVID-19.

This rearrangement joins TRBV24-1 to TRBJ1-1, with a possible D match to TRBD1 (5 bases). The ends were cut back, 3 bases at V and 4 bases at J, with 17 bases in the middle. Germline V CDR1 and CDR2: KGHDR, SFDVKD. The CDR3 loop spans 16 amino acids. The CDR3 coding sequence is TGTGCCACCAGTGATGGGGGGACCCCAACGGGCACTGAAGCTTTCTTT. Protein sequence: CATSDGGTPTGTEAFF.

The V gene is TRBV5-6, the J gene TRBJ1-6; TRBD1 matches at 8 bases. The CDR3 is 14 amino acids. V lost 4 bases, J lost 9 bases, and 6 bases stayed unmatched. Per germline, CDR1 SGHDT and CDR2 YYEEEE. This CDR3 is CASSPDRVGSPLHF. Written as DNA, the CDR3 is TGTGCCAGCAGCCCGGACAGGGTAGGTTCACCCCTCCACTTT.

The chain employs TRBV28 and TRBJ1-5; 9 bases fit TRBD1. This CDR3 spans 14 amino acids. The V and J ends lost 6 bases and 5 bases, in that order; junction bases with no gene match: 5. Germline CDR1 and CDR2: MDHEN and SYDVKM. CDR3 sequence reads: CASSRGTGYQPQHF. In DNA form, the CDR3 reads TGTGCCAGCAGCCGCGGGACAGGGTATCAGCCCCAGCATTTT.

The chain is built from TRBV15 and TRBJ1-2, with 7 bases matching TRBD1. Germline V lookup: CDR1 LNHNV, CDR2 YYDKDF (reference sequence). V was clipped by 0 bases and J by 4 bases; unmatched bases: 11. CDR3 length equals 17 residues. The CDR3 DNA is TGTGCCACCAGCAGAGACCCGGGCAGGGGGGTCCTCTATGGCTACACCTTC. Protein product: CATSRDPGRGVLYGYTF.

The chain recombines TRBV7-2 with TRBJ1-1; TRBD1 might be the D (6 bases). The CDR3 length is 18 residues. In germline, CDR1 is SGHTA, CDR2 FQGNSA. The V end was cut by 3 bases, the J end by 7 bases, with 27 bases between. CDR3 DNA sequence: TGTGCCAGCAGCTTGGCCCCGAAACAGGGAAGTAGATACGGTGAAGCTTTCTTT. It yields the protein CASSLAPKQGSRYGEAFF.

The V and J genes are TRBV21-1 and TRBJ2-3; no DNA check was done on the table's D call, TRBD2. TRBV21-1 is shown as a pseudogene. This CDR3 spans 19 amino acids. CDR3 bases: TGTGCCAGCAGCAACGCGGCTAGCGGGAGGGCCCTGAGAGTCGATACGCAGTATTTT. Its translation: CASSNAASGRALRVDTQYF.

The rearrangement links TRBV27 to TRBJ1-1; maybe TRBD1 (5 bases). The CDR3 is made up of 20 amino acids. The germline V gene has CDR1 MNHEY and CDR2 SMNVEV (reference sequence). The ends were cut back, 6 bases at V and 11 bases at J, with 40 bases in the middle. CDR3 sequence: CASSPWGAAGVINPVVGAFF. CDR3 nucleotide sequence: TGTGCCAGCAGCCCCTGGGGAGCGGCGGGGGTCATAAACCCAGTTGTGGGGGCTTTCTTT.

This chain joins TRBV3-1 (or the pseudogene TRBV3-2) and TRBJ1-5; 7 nucleotides match TRBD1. Germline CDR1 is LGHDT and CDR2 is YNNKEL (reference sequence). The J segment lost 5 bases and the V segment lost 2 bases, leaving 6 bases of the junction unmatched. This CDR3 comprises 15 residues. CDR3 region: CASSQTTGRDQPQHF. The CDR3 DNA is TGTGCCAGCAGCCAAACGACAGGGCGCGATCAGCCCCAGCATTTT.

CDR3 sequence reads: CASSFLAGASSYNEQFF. CDR3 DNA: TGCGCCAGCAGCTTTTTAGCGGGGGCTAGCTCCTACAATGAGCAGTTCTTC. The chain carries TRBV5-1 and TRBJ2-1, with 9 bases matching TRBD2. CDR3 size: 17 residues. Germline loops: CDR1 SGHRS, CDR2 YFSETQ. V gave up 2 bases and J gave up 0 bases; unmatched junction bases: 6. Using reference TRBV5-1 and TRBJ2-1 for the parts outside the CDR3, the full variable domain is KAGVTQTPRYLIKTRGQQVTLSCSPISGHRSVSWYQQTPGQGLQFLFEYFSETQRNKGNFPGRFSGRQFSNSRSEMNVSTLELGDSALYLCASSFLAGASSYNEQFFGPGTRLTVL.

CDR3 amino acids: CASSFFRTSGSKNEQFF. In DNA form, the CDR3 reads TGCGCCAGCAGCTTTTTTCGGACTAGCGGGAGTAAAAATGAGCAGTTCTTC. The chain recombines TRBV5-1 with TRBJ2-1; 13 positions match TRBD2. Trimming cost V 2 bases and J 7 bases; bases outside gene matches: 9. Germline V gives CDR1 SGHRS, CDR2 YFSETQ. CDR3 length: 17 residues.